This TCR beta chain was found in a study of CD8 T cells in ankylosing spondylitis. At least ten counts were recorded for this clonotype. Its target is unknown. Molecular-barcoded quantitative 5'-RACE produced these TCR beta libraries. One entry per CDR3 protein results from TCRdb running MiXCR on the 5' RACE reads. Found here are about 250,000 distinct CDR3 sequences, roughly 18% of them singletons; the top ten hold around 30%. The ends lost 1 base at V and 3 bases at J; junction bases unmatched: 14. The germline CDR1 and CDR2 sequences are MGHRA and YSYEKL. The CDR3 is 19 residues long. Study outcomes and limitations: Previously reported in reactive arthritis synovial fluid and blood were some of the motif variants. Researchers reportedly found disease-linked clones significantly enriched in matched ankylosing spondylitis synovial fluid. Researchers report that disease-linked clones proved CD8+ and relatively rare in peripheral blood.

This clonotype was sampled from a male donor with ankylosing spondylitis or in good health (not recorded which). The sample comprised blood, either unsorted or a sorted T cell fraction (not recorded which). This sequence joins TRBV4-1 and TRBJ2-3, with TRBD2 matching over 9 bases. The CDR3 here is CASSQVPPPGLARTDTQYF. The CDR3 DNA sequence: TGCGCCAGCAGCCAAGTCCCGCCCCCAGGACTAGCGAGAACAGATACGCAGTATTTT.